The 29 T cell receptor beta chains in this list originate from one sample, sequenced in a study of Graves' ophthalmopathy and Graves' hyperthyroidism. RNA transcripts yielded amplified TCR beta CDR3 regions. HTBI primers were used in a first-round RT-PCR, which preceded a second-round multiplex PCR. TCRdb called the multiplex PCR reads again in MiXCR, with one record for every CDR3 protein. The sample carries over a million distinct CDR3 sequences, about 38% recorded once. The sequenced sample was peripheral blood or thyroid tissue (not recorded which). These receptors were collected from an adult man with Graves' hyperthyroidism.

This clonotype was counted ten times or more. V gene TRBV7-8 combines with J gene TRBJ2-7; 9 positions agree with TRBD2. The CDR3 runs to 14 residues. Germline V CDR1 and CDR2: SGHVS, FQNEAQ. Trimming at V came to 6 bases and at J to 1 base, leaving 4 bases not matched to a gene. The CDR3 loop is CASRGSGGSYEQYF. The CDR3 DNA sequence: TGTGCCAGCAGGGGTAGCGGGGGTTCCTACGAGCAGTACTTC.

Many counts were recorded for this clonotype. This chain connects TRBV7-9 to TRBJ1-1; D unclear. The CDR3 runs to 14 residues. Germline V gives CDR1 SEHNR, CDR2 FQNEAQ (reference sequence). With 4 bases removed from V and 4 bases from J, the gap between germline ends came to 13 bases. The CDR3 protein is CASSSGLSGTEAFF. In DNA, the CDR3 is TGTGCCAGCAGCTCCGGGCTCTCCGGCACTGAAGCTTTCTTT.

Comment on this clonotype: Given a much more abundant clone one base away, this may be a read error. The CDR3 bases are TGTGCCAGCAGTTGGGTTATGAACGCTGAAGCTTTCTTT. Translated, it gives CASSWVMNAEAFF. V gene TRBV6-2 or TRBV6-3 combines with J gene TRBJ1-1, with unresolved D. The length of the CDR3 is 13 residues. CDR1 is MNHEY and CDR2 is SVGEGT in the germline V gene.

This clonotype was observed a few times. The chain combines TRBV4-3 with TRBJ1-1; the match to TRBD1 covers 10 bases. The V segment lost 1 base and the J segment 3 bases; nucleotides outside the gene matches: 17. The CDR3 covers 20 residues. Per germline, CDR1 LGHNA and CDR2 YSLEER. The CDR3 bases are TGCGCCAGCAGCCAAGCTGCCTATCGGGACAGGGGTACTCGGGACACTGAAGCTTTCTTT. Translation gives CASSQAAYRDRGTRDTEAFF.

J is TRBJ2-2 and V is TRBV10-3; 7 bases are a match to TRBD2. The V segment lost 8 bases and the J segment 4 bases; nucleotides outside the gene matches: 7. Germline loops: CDR1 ENHRY, CDR2 SYGVKD. The CDR3 totals 14 residues. The CDR3 region has the DNA TGTGCCATCGGGGATCTAGCGGTCACCGGGGAGCTGTTTTTT. Translating it yields CAIGDLAVTGELFF.

This clonotype was seen many times. The CDR3 loop reads CASGRSANSYNSPLHF. Written as DNA, the CDR3 is TGTGCCAGTGGGCGGTCAGCTAACTCCTATAATTCACCCCTCCACTTT. This sequence joins TRBV10-3 and TRBJ1-6; D remains ambiguous. Between the trimmed V and J ends, which lost 10 bases and 0 bases, there was a span of 16 bases. Germline assignment: CDR1 ENHRY and CDR2 SYGVKD. The CDR3 loop spans 16 amino acids.

CDR3 sequence: CASSYRHRNSNQPQHF. CDR3 sequence (DNA): TGTGCCAGCAGTTACCGACATAGAAATAGCAATCAGCCCCAGCATTTT. This sequence joins TRBV25-1 and TRBJ1-5; D ambiguous. The CDR3 consists of 16 residues. V shed 5 bases and J shed 0 bases, with 14 bases lying between them. In germline, CDR1 is MGHDK, CDR2 SYGVNS.

This clonotype was detected many times. The CDR3 spells CASSQDSVTGQHYEQYF. As DNA, the CDR3 is TGCGCCAGCAGCCAAGATAGCGTGACGGGACAGCACTACGAGCAGTACTTC. The rearrangement joins TRBV4-3 to TRBJ2-7, with 7 bases aligning to TRBD1. V lost 0 bases and J lost 3; bases outside the gene matches: 11. The germline V gene encodes CDR1 LGHNA and CDR2 YSLEER. The CDR3 is 17 residues long.

This clonotype appeared a few times. The chain is built from TRBV19 and TRBJ1-5; the D gene is possibly TRBD1 (6 bases). CDR3 size: 16 residues. Trimming cost V 5 bases and J 4 bases, with 18 bases left between them. Germline CDR1 reads LNHDA; CDR2 reads SQIVND (reference sequence). CDR3 sequence (DNA): TGTGCCAGTAGTGCCCTCAGGGGACTCATTAATCAGCCCCAGCATTTT. Its translation is CASSALRGLINQPQHF.

This chain links TRBV15 with TRBJ1-2; a weak D match, TRBD1 (6 bases). CDR3 length equals 15 residues. The V end was cut by 4 bases, the J end by 4 bases, with 16 bases between. In germline, CDR1 is LNHNV, CDR2 YYDKDF (reference sequence). The CDR3, as DNA: TGTGCCACCAGCAATACCGAGGACAGATTCTATGGCTACACCTTC. Translation gives CATSNTEDRFYGYTF. Full variable domain (outside the CDR3, taken from reference TRBV15 and TRBJ1-2): DAMVIQNPRYQVTQFGKPVTLSCSQTLNHNVMYWYQQKSSQAPKLLFHYYDKDFNNEADTPDNFQSRRPNTSFCFLDIRSPGLGDTAMYLCATSNTEDRFYGYTFGSGTRLTVV.

This clonotype was detected many times. The chain has TRBV29-1 and TRBJ2-7, with a possible D match to TRBD1 (5 bases). Looked up from germline, CDR1 is SQVTM and CDR2 is ANQGSEA. Trimming cost V 7 bases and J 2 bases, with 15 bases left between them. The CDR3 consists of 13 residues. The DNA for the CDR3 is TGCAGCGCCCGTGACAGTGAGACCTACGAGCAGTACTTC. This sequence encodes CSARDSETYEQYF.

This clonotype was counted a few times. V is TRBV12-3 or TRBV12-4 and J is TRBJ2-6, with TRBD2 identical over 11 bases. V gave up 1 base and J gave up 0 bases; unmatched junction bases: 5. CDR3 size: 19 residues. Here the CDR3 DNA reads TGTGCCAGCAGTTTAGTTCCTAGCGGGAGGTACTCTGGGGCCAACGTCCTGACTTTC. Protein product: CASSLVPSGRYSGANVLTF.

There are a few counts of this clonotype. The DNA of the CDR3 is TGTGCCAGTAGTCTCAAGAGGACACGAACCTTGTATGGCTACACCTTC. Protein sequence: CASSLKRTRTLYGYTF. The rearrangement uses TRBV19 and TRBJ1-2, with D perhaps matching TRBD1 (5 bases). Germline V gene data show CDR1 as LNHDA and CDR2 as SQIVND (reference sequence). The CDR3 totals 16 residues. V was pared by 5 bases and J by 5 bases, with 21 bases between. The variable domain in full, completed from reference TRBV19 and TRBJ1-2, reads DGGITQSPKYLFRKEGQNVTLSCEQNLNHDAMYWYRQDPGQGLRLIYYSQIVNDFQKGDIAEGYSVSREKKESFPLTVTSAQKNPTAFYLCASSLKRTRTLYGYTFGSGTRLTVV.

This clonotype was seen repeatedly, ten times or more. The rearrangement joins TRBV2 to TRBJ2-7, with 10 bases matching TRBD2. Germline trimming cut 6 bases from V and 3 bases from J; bases unmatched to any gene: 5. CDR3 length: 14 amino acids. Germline-derived CDR1 and CDR2 are SNHLY and FYNNEI. The CDR3 reads CASSGLAAYYEQYF. CDR3 sequence (DNA): TGTGCCAGCAGCGGACTAGCGGCCTACTACGAGCAGTACTTC.

This clonotype was seen many times. The CDR3, as DNA: TGTGCCAGCAGTGAGATCACAGGGCTAGAAGCTTTCTTT. It encodes CASSEITGLEAFF. The chain has TRBV25-1 and TRBJ1-1; a possible D gene is TRBD1 (6 bases). V lost 3 bases and J 8 bases, leaving 13 bases between the germline ends. Germline CDR1 MGHDK, CDR2 SYGVNS. The CDR3 totals 13 residues. The variable domain in full, with the rest retrieved from reference TRBV25-1 and TRBJ1-1, is EADIYQTPRYLVIGTGKKITLECSQTMGHDKMYWYQQDPGMELHLIHYSYGVNSTEKGDLSSESTVSRIRTEHFPLTLESARPSHTSQYLCASSEITGLEAFFGQGTRLTVV.

The J gene is TRBJ2-5, the V gene TRBV19, with D possibly TRBD2 on 6 matching bases. Germline CDR1 reads LNHDA; CDR2 reads SQIVND (reference sequence). CDR3 length equals 15 residues. V was pared by 3 bases and J by 5 bases, with 16 bases between. CDR3 loop: CASSIGGNTGETQYF. In nucleotides, the CDR3 is TGTGCCAGTAGTATCGGCGGGAACACCGGGGAGACCCAGTACTTC. The variable domain in full, with the rest retrieved from reference TRBV19 and TRBJ2-5, is DGGITQSPKYLFRKEGQNVTLSCEQNLNHDAMYWYRQDPGQGLRLIYYSQIVNDFQKGDIAEGYSVSREKKESFPLTVTSAQKNPTAFYLCASSIGGNTGETQYFGPGTRLLVL.

This clonotype has at least ten counts. The gene calls are TRBV14 and TRBJ1-1; D might be TRBD1 (6 bases). Trimming removed 0 bases from V and 7 bases from J, with 15 bases in between. Germline V gene sequence: CDR1 SGHDN, CDR2 FVKESK. The CDR3 runs to 15 residues. The CDR3 is CASSQDWQGRGEAFF. CDR3 DNA sequence: TGTGCCAGCAGCCAAGATTGGCAGGGGCGAGGTGAAGCTTTCTTT.

V gene TRBV6-1 combines with J gene TRBJ2-7; 12 nucleotides line up with TRBD2. The CDR3 runs 17 residues. The V gene's germline CDR1 is MNHNS and CDR2 SASEGT. V dropped 3 bases and J dropped 1; count of bases not matched to a gene: 7. CDR3: CASSESTSGRKSYEQYF. CDR3 nucleotides: TGTGCCAGCAGTGAGTCCACTAGCGGGAGGAAATCCTACGAGCAGTACTTC.

Many counts were recorded for this clonotype. The genes are TRBV7-9 and TRBJ2-7; TRBD2 matches 11 bases. Germline assignment: CDR1 SEHNR and CDR2 FQNEAQ (reference sequence). Trimming took 5 bases from V and 5 from J; bases not matched to a gene: 5. The CDR3 sequence is 14 residues long. The CDR3: CASSKTSGSDEQYF. CDR3 sequence (DNA): TGTGCCAGCAGCAAAACTAGCGGGAGCGACGAGCAGTACTTC.

This clonotype was observed at least ten times. V is TRBV5-1 and J is TRBJ2-7; D is uncertain. Trimming took off 4 bases at V and 3 bases at J, with 17 bases between the two ends. The CDR3 sequence is 15 residues long. CDR1 and CDR2 from the germline V gene are SGHRS and YFSETQ. CDR3 sequence (DNA): TGCGCCAGCAGCCCTTCTCCCTCATTCAGCTACGAGCAGTACTTC. The encoded protein is CASSPSPSFSYEQYF.

This clonotype was counted many times. The chain recombines TRBV29-1 with TRBJ2-6; TRBD1 is a possible D gene (6 bases). V was clipped by 7 bases and J by 4 bases, with 14 bases between them. The CDR3 consists of 14 residues. Per the germline V gene, CDR1 is SQVTM and CDR2 is ANQGSEA. The chain's CDR3 is CSALTGLGANVLTF. The DNA for the CDR3 is TGCAGCGCCCTCACAGGGCTGGGGGCCAACGTCCTGACTTTC.

Concerning this clonotype: This may be a read error, as it is one base from a much larger clone. V gene TRBV10-2 combines with J gene TRBJ2-7; possible D gene TRBD2, 5 bases. This CDR3 comprises 12 residues. V lost 3 bases to trimming and J lost 6 bases, with 9 bases between them. Germline CDR1 WSHSY, CDR2 SAAADI. The CDR3 sequence: CASSDGEAEQYF. In DNA form, the CDR3 reads TGCGCCAGCAGTGACGGGGAAGCCGAGCAGTACTTC.

Many counts were recorded for this clonotype. The chain combines TRBV5-1 with TRBJ1-1, with D perhaps TRBD1 (6 bases). Deletions cut 0 bases from V and 1 base from J, with 10 bases between. The germline V gene encodes CDR1 SGHRS and CDR2 YFSETQ. The CDR3 covers 15 residues. CDR3 amino acids: CASSLVGQPNTEAFF. CDR3 DNA sequence: TGCGCCAGCAGCTTGGTGGGACAACCGAACACTGAAGCTTTCTTT.

The chain couples TRBV19 to TRBJ1-5, with D possibly TRBD1 on 6 matching bases. This CDR3 contains 16 residues. Trimming took 4 bases from V and 11 from J, leaving 24 bases between them. Germline CDR1 LNHDA, CDR2 SQIVND (reference sequence). CDR3 bases: TGTGCCAGTAGTACAGACCGGGACACCCAACAAGAGACCCAGCATTTT. This codes for CASSTDRDTQQETQHF. Combining the CDR3 with reference TRBV19 and TRBJ1-5 gives the whole variable domain DGGITQSPKYLFRKEGQNVTLSCEQNLNHDAMYWYRQDPGQGLRLIYYSQIVNDFQKGDIAEGYSVSREKKESFPLTVTSAQKNPTAFYLCASSTDRDTQQETQHFGDGTRLSIL.

The chain employs TRBV19 and TRBJ2-7; no clear D. The CDR3 totals 14 residues. Looked up from germline, CDR1 is LNHDA and CDR2 is SQIVND (reference sequence). V lost 5 bases and J 3 bases, leaving 14 bases between the germline ends. The CDR3 DNA follows: TGTGCCAGTAGTTATGGGATGAGTGGCTACGAGCAGTACTTC. Translating it yields CASSYGMSGYEQYF. The entire variable domain, with the rest obtained from reference TRBV19 and TRBJ2-7, is as follows: DGGITQSPKYLFRKEGQNVTLSCEQNLNHDAMYWYRQDPGQGLRLIYYSQIVNDFQKGDIAEGYSVSREKKESFPLTVTSAQKNPTAFYLCASSYGMSGYEQYFGPGTRLTVT.

This clonotype was seen many times. V is TRBV2 and J is TRBJ1-6; D is perhaps TRBD1 (5 bases). The V end lost 4 bases, the J end lost 9 bases, and 13 bases lay between the germline ends. Germline V lookup: CDR1 SNHLY, CDR2 FYNNEI. The CDR3 runs 14 residues. The CDR3 here is CASSAAGLGSPLHF. CDR3 DNA sequence: TGTGCCAGCAGTGCGGCAGGGCTCGGTTCACCCCTCCACTTT.

There are a few counts of this clonotype. The V call is TRBV7-2, the J call TRBJ2-2; D perhaps matches TRBD2 (6 bases). Germline CDR1 and CDR2: SGHTA and FQGNSA. The CDR3 loop spans 14 amino acids. V was pared by 3 bases and J by 7 bases, with 12 bases between. This CDR3 is CASSFLLADGELFF. The DNA of the CDR3 is TGTGCCAGCAGCTTCCTACTAGCTGACGGGGAGCTGTTTTTT.

This clonotype came up many times. This chain connects TRBV6-5 to TRBJ1-5; no firm D call. Germline CDR1 MNHEY, CDR2 SVGAGI. The germline V and J ends were trimmed by 7 bases and 1 base, with 14 bases remaining between them. The CDR3 runs to 15 residues. CDR3 sequence (DNA): TGTGCCAGCATTACGAGGGCGGGGAGCAATCAGCCCCAGCATTTT. Translated, it gives CASITRAGSNQPQHF.

The chain couples TRBV9 to TRBJ1-1; TRBD1 is a possible D gene (6 bases). This CDR3 contains 14 residues. Germline assignment: CDR1 SGDLS and CDR2 YYNGEE. The V gene lost 4 bases and the J gene lost 4 bases, with 14 bases spanning the gap. CDR3 protein: CASSQVGGGTEAFF. The CDR3 DNA is TGTGCCAGCAGCCAGGTGGGAGGGGGCACTGAAGCTTTCTTT. Based on the CDR3 plus reference TRBV9 and TRBJ1-1, the full variable domain is DSGVTQTPKHLITATGQRVTLRCSPRSGDLSVYWYQQSLDQGLQFLIQYYNGEERAKGNILERFSAQQFPDLHSELNLSSLELGDSALYFCASSQVGGGTEAFFGQGTRLTVV.